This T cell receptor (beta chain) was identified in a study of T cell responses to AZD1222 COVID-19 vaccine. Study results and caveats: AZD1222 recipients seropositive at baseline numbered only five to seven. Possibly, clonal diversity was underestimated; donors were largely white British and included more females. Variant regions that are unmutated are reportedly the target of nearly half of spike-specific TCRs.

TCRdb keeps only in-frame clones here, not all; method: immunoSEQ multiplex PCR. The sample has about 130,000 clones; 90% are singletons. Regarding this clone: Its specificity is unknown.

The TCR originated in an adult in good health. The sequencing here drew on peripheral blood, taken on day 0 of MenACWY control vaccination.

CDR3 sequence (DNA): TGTGCCAGCTCGGACCAGGGGGGTTGGTACAATGAGCAGTTCTTC. Amino acids: CASSDQGGWYNEQFF. The V gene is TRBV18, the J gene TRBJ2-1, with D tentatively TRBD1 (7 bases). Per germline, CDR1 KGHSH and CDR2 LQKENI. V lost 6 bases, J lost 4 bases, and 16 bases lay in between. The CDR3 consists of 15 residues.